The clone carrying this TCR beta chain appeared once. Per the original data handling: The authors estimated nucleated cell counts from reference gene primer amplification. Method: immunoSEQ multiplex PCR; TCRdb's copy keeps in-frame clones and lacks some. From that table come the V and J calls and clone size; the DNA was used to work out D and trimming. This table has around 91,000 clones, 60% to 85% appearing once. This sample is part of a study of blood T cell repertoires in COVID-19. Study-wide background: Some COVID-19 samples were acute and others convalescent; all came from the United States, Italy and Spain. Nucleic acid was either cDNA or gDNA, and it came from T cells, B-cell-depleted T cells, or PBMCs.

V gave up 2 bases and J gave up 7 bases; unmatched junction bases: 5. CDR1 and CDR2 (germline): KGHSH, LQKENI. This CDR3 region has 13 residues. This TCR was recovered from a woman older than 75 with active or convalescent COVID-19. The specimen was peripheral blood. The chain links TRBV18 to TRBJ2-7; the match to TRBD2 covers 7 bases. This CDR3 reads CASSPDREGEQYF. DNA of the CDR3: TGTGCCAGCTCACCAGATAGGGAGGGGGAGCAGTACTTC. Filled out from reference TRBV18 and TRBJ2-7, the complete variable domain reads NAGVMQNPRHLVRRRGQEARLRCSPMKGHSHVYWYRQLPEEGLKFMVYLQKENIIDESGMPKERFSAEFPKEGPSILRIQQVVRGDSAAYFCASSPDREGEQYFGPGTRLTVT.